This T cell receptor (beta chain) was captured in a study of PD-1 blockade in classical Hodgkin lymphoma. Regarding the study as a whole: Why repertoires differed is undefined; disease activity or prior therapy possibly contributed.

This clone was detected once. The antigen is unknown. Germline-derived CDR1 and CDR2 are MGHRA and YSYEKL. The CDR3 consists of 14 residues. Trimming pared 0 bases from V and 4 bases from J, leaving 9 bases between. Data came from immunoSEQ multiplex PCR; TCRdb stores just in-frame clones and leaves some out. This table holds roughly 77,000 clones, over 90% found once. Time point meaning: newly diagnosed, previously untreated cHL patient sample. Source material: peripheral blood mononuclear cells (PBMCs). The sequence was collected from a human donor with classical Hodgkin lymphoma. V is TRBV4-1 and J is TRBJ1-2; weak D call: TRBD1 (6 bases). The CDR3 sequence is CASSQEGAIYGYTF. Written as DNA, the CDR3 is TGCGCCAGCAGCCAAGAGGGGGCAATCTATGGCTACACCTTC.